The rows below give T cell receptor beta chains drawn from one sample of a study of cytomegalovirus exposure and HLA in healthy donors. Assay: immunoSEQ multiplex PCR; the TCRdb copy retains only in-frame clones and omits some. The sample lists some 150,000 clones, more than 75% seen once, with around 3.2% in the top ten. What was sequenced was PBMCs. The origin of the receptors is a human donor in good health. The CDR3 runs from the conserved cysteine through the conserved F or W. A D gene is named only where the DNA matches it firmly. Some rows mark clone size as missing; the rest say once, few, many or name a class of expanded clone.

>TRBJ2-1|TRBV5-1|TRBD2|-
TGCGCCAGCAGTCCTCACGGACTAGCGGGGGCATTGGGTGAGCAGTTCTTC
CASSPHGLAGALGEQFF
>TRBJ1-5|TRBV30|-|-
TGTGCCTGGAGTGTATCGGGCTTTTTCAGATTGTGGGGACAACAGCATTTT
CAWSVSGFFRLWGQQHF
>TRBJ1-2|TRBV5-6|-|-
TGTGCCAGCAGCTTGGCCGGCAATGGGGGGAGCTATGGCTACACCTTC
CASSLAGNGGSYGYTF
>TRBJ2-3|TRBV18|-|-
TGTGCCAGCTCACCACCAACGGGTACGCAGTATTTT
CASSPPTGTQYF
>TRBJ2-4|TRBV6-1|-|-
TGTGCCAGCACCTCAGGGGCCAAAAACATTCAGTACTTC
CASTSGAKNIQYF
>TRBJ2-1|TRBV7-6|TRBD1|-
TGTGCCAGCAGCTTAGCCCGAGACAGGGCGCCCTACAATGAGCAGTTCTTC
CASSLARDRAPYNEQFF
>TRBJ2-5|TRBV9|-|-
TGTGCCAGCAGCTCCTATGGGGGGTCAGAGACCCAGTACTTC
CASSSYGGSETQYF
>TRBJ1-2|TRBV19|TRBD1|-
TGTGCCAGTAGTATGATTTTGGGGACAGGGCTCCGCGCTAGCTATGGCTACACCTTC
CASSMILGTGLRASYGYTF
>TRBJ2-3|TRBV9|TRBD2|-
TGTGCCAGCAGCGTAGTGGCGGGAGTTGGAACAGATACGCAGTATTTT
CASSVVAGVGTDTQYF
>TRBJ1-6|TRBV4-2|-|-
TGTGCCAGCAGCCTCCAGATGGATTCACCCCTCCACTTT
CASSLQMDSPLHF
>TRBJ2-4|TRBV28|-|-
TGTGCCAGCACGGCGGAAAACATTCAGTACTTC
CASTAENIQYF
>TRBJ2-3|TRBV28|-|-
TGTGCCAGCAGTGCGGTGACAGATACGCAGTATTTT
CASSAVTDTQYF
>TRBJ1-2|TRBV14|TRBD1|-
TGTGCCAGCAGCCTCGCGACAGGGGGCTACTATGGCTACACCTTC
CASSLATGGYYGYTF
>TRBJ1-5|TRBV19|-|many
TGTGCCAGTAGTATGGCAGGGGCCGCCAATCAGCCCCAGCATTTT
CASSMAGAANQPQHF
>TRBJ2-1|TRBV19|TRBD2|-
TGTGGGACTAGCGAGAACAATGAGCAGTTCTTC
CGTSENNEQFF
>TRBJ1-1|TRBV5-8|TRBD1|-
TGTGCCAGCAGCTTGGTGGACAGGGGTTACACTGAAGCTTTCTTT
CASSLVDRGYTEAFF
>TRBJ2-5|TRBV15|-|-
TGTGCCACCAGCAGAGCAGGGCGTGAGACCCAGTACTTC
CATSRAGRETQYF
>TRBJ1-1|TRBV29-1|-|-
TGCAGCACTGGGGCCTACACTGAAGCTTTCTTT
CSTGAYTEAFF
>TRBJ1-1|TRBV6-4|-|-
TGTGCCAGCAGTGTTGAGCCGAGCACTGAAGCTTTCTTT
CASSVEPSTEAFF
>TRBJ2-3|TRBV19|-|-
TGTGCCAGTAGAAGAGGAGATACGCAGTATTTT
CASRRGDTQYF
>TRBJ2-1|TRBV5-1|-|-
TGCGCCAGCTCTCTAACGCAGGTCACCTACAATGAGCAGTTCTTC
CASSLTQVTYNEQFF
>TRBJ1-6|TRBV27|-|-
TGTGCCAGCATCAGGGCCCTGCCACCCTTAGGTGGTTCACCCCTCCACTTT
CASIRALPPLGGSPLHF